This T cell receptor (beta chain) comes out of a study of blood T cell repertoires in COVID-19. At the level of the study: Acute-phase and convalescent COVID-19 samples originated in the United States, Italy and Spain. From T cells, B-cell-depleted T cells, or PBMCs came the material, which was cDNA or gDNA.

Authors' methods: For nucleated cells, counts were estimated from reference gene primer amplification. Clones were sequenced by immunoSEQ multiplex PCR, and TCRdb holds only the in-frame ones, with some missing. That table furnishes V, J and clone size, whereas the DNA furnished D and trimming. This table has more than 95,000 clones, about 90% appearing once. This sequence was found in a human donor in a cohort sampled during active COVID-19. The sample taken for sequencing was peripheral blood.

As DNA, the CDR3 is TGTGCCAGCAGCGTAGGACCGACAGGTCGTCAAGGGTATGGCTACACCTTC. Encoded protein: CASSVGPTGRQGYGYTF. The chain recombines TRBV9 with TRBJ1-2; D may be TRBD1 (6 bases). Germline lookup yields CDR1 SGDLS and CDR2 YYNGEE. The CDR3 is made up of 17 amino acids. Trimming stripped 0 bases from V and 5 bases from J, with 20 bases between.